This T cell receptor (beta chain) derives from a study of blood T cell repertoires in COVID-19. Study information: Samples of COVID-19 (acute and convalescent) were obtained from the United States, Italy and Spain.

The participants were between about 18 and 90 years old and came from 24 US areas. Participants' reported clinical history set cohort assignment. Turning to this clone: The same CDR3 also results from other DNA sequences found in this sample.

As processed by the authors: Cell counts per sample came from amplifying reference gene primers. Profiling relied on immunoSEQ multiplex PCR, and the TCRdb table lists in-frame clones only, not all of them. D and trimming were read from the DNA, whereas the V and J calls and clone size are those reported in that table. This sample has 260,000 or so clones; about 91% occur once, and the top ten carry 1.2%. The V segment lost 5 bases and the J segment 0 bases; nucleotides outside the gene matches: 2. Per the germline V gene, CDR1 is SNHLY and CDR2 is FYNNEI. The CDR3 has 15 residues. The sequencing sample was made of PBMCs or T cells enriched from blood (not recorded which). This chain uses TRBV2 with TRBJ2-1; 9 bases map to TRBD2. This clonotype was sampled from a woman aged 40 to 50 with acute COVID-19. CDR3 bases: TGTGCCAGCAGTAGTAGCGGGAGCTCCTACAATGAGCAGTTCTTC. Its protein is CASSSSGSSYNEQFF.